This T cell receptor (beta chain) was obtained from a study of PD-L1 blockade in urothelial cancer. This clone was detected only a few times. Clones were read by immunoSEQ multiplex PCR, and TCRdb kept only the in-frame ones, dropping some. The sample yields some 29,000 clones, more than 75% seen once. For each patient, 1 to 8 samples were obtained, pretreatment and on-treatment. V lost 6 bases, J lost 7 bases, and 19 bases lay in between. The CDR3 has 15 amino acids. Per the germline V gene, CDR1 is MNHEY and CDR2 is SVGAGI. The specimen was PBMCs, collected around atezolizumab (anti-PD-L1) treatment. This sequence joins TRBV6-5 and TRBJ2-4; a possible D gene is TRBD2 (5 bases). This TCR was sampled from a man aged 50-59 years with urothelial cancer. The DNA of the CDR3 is TGTGCCAGCAGCCTAAGCGTGGGAGCGCGCAACATTCAGTACTTC. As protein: CASSLSVGARNIQYF.